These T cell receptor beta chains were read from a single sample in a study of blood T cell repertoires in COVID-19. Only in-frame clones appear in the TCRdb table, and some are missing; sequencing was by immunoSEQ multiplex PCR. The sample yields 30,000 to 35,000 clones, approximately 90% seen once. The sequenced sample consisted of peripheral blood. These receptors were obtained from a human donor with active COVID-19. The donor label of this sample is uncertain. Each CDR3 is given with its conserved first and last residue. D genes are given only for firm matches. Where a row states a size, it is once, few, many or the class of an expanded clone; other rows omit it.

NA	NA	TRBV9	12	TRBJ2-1	TGTGCCAGCAGCCCAAGAACGGATGAGCAGTTCTTC	CASSPRTDEQFF
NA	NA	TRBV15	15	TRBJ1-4	TGTGCCACCAGCAGACAACAGTCAACTAATGAAAAACTGTTTTTT	CATSRQQSTNEKLFF
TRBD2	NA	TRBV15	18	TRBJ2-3	TGTGCCACCAGCAGAGCTACACTAGCGGACCTTAGCACAGATACGCAGTATTTT	CATSRATLADLSTDTQYF
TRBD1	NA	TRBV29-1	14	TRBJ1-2	TGCAGCGTTGAAGGGCAGGGGGCGAACTATGGCTACACCTTC	CSVEGQGANYGYTF
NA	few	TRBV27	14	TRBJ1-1	TGTGCCAGCAGTTTATCAGGGGTAGGGACTGAAGCTTTCTTT	CASSLSGVGTEAFF
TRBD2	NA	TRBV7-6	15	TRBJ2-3	TGTGCCAGCAGCCAATCCGGGACTAGACAAGATACGCAGTATTTT	CASSQSGTRQDTQYF
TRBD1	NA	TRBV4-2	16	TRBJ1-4	TGTGCCAGCAGCCAAGACCGGGACAGGGGGCTTGAAAAACTGTTTTTT	CASSQDRDRGLEKLFF
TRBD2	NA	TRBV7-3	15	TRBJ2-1	TGTGCCAGCAGCTTCTCACTAGCGGGGTACAATGAGCAGTTCTTC	CASSFSLAGYNEQFF
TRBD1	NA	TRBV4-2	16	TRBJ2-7	TGTGCCAGCAGCCAAGATATGACAGGGGGGACCTACGAGCAGTACTTC	CASSQDMTGGTYEQYF
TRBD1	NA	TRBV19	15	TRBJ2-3	TGTGCCAGTAGAAGGACAGGGACTAGCACAGATACGCAGTATTTT	CASRRTGTSTDTQYF
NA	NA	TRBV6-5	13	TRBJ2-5	TGTGCCAGCAGACCCCTAGCGTACGGGACCCAGTACTTC	CASRPLAYGTQYF
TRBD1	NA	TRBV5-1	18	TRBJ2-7	TGCGCCAGCAGCCCCCGCCGGGACAGGGGGCGGAGCTCCTACGAGCAGTACTTC	CASSPRRDRGRSSYEQYF
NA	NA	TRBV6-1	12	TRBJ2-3	TGTGCCAGCAGTGAAATCGGGGATACGCAGTATTTT	CASSEIGDTQYF
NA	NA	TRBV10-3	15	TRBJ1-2	TGTGCCGCCGGGTCGTCCTGGCCCCCTACGGGGGGCTACACCTTC	CAAGSSWPPTGGYTF
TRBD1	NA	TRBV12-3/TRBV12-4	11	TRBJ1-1	TGTGCCAGCAGCCGGGACAGGGCTACTTTCTTT	CASSRDRATFF
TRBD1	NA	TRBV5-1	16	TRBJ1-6	TGCGCCAGCAGCTTGCAACCGGGACAGGGAAATTCACCCCTCCACTTT	CASSLQPGQGNSPLHF
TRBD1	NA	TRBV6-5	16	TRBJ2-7	TGTGCCAGCAGTTACTCTGACAGGGGTGACACCTACGAGCAGTACTTC	CASSYSDRGDTYEQYF
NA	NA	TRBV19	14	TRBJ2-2	TGTGCCAGTAGTCCGTTTGAGAGCCCCGGGGAGCTGTTTTTT	CASSPFESPGELFF
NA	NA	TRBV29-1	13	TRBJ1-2	TGCAGCGCTGCACAGGGTCAGAACTATGGCTACACCTTC	CSAAQGQNYGYTF
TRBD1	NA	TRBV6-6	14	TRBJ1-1	TGTGCCAGCAGTTACCAGGGGGTGGTACCTGAAGCTTTCTTT	CASSYQGVVPEAFF
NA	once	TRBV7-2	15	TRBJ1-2	TGTGCCAGCAGCTTAGTAGGGGATCCCTACTATGGCTACACCTTC	CASSLVGDPYYGYTF
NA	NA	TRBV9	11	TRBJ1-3	TGTGCCAGCTCCTTAGAAAACACCATATATTTT	CASSLENTIYF